This section outlines one TCR beta chain sequence together with its context. Its specific antigen is unknown. The source of the sample is a study of monozygotic twins with inflammatory bowel disease (dated by TCRdb to about 2019). With respect to the entire study: The complete study included some 28 monozygotic twin pairs: 19 IBD-discordant Danish pairs and nine German pairs, of which four were IBD-concordant and five were IBD-discordant. Within discordant pairs, disease-associated traits were sought mainly by comparing IBD patients with their genetically identical healthy co-twins. Each individual had, on average, about 151 000 unique TCRalpha sequences and 181 000 unique TCRbeta sequences available for analysis.

Libraries were prepared through 5' RACE. The input for every TCR library was 3,500 to 4,500 ng of total RNA. For each sample, cDNA synthesis was carried out in eight separate reactions using SMARTScribe reverse transcriptase. During cDNA synthesis, template switching was used to introduce unique molecular identifiers that contained a 6-nucleotide sample barcode. TCRalpha and TCRbeta cDNA was amplified by two nested PCRs of approximately 17 and 9 cycles, with bead purification after each PCR. Before amplification, cDNA was treated with uracil DNA-glycosylase and purified using the QIAquick PCR purification kit. The second PCR was the step at which Illumina TruSeq-compatible adapters and sample-specific barcodes were added. TapeStation and Qubit were used to check library quality and concentration, and 5 ng of each library went into the pool. Sequencing of the pooled libraries was done on an Illumina HiSeq2500 single-index Rapid Run using custom sequencing primers and 2 x 100 bp reads. The paper's processing steps were these. PCR and sequencing errors were corrected by UMI-based consensus assembly using MiGEC version 1.2.6. V(D)J alignment, clonotype assembly and CDR3 extraction were performed with MiXCR version 2.1.1. To normalise gene usage, clonotype sharing and MAIT/NKT TCR abundance, the analysis used the top 1000, 10 000 and 20 000 clonotypes per sample. After downsampling to 27 000 UMIs, diversity was calculated as the inverse Simpson index using the vegan R package. Paired Mann-Whitney U tests on discordant twin pairs were used, with Benjamini-Hochberg multiple-testing correction. One entry per CDR3 protein sequence results from the TCRdb reprocessing of the reads, with DNA left out. The V and J calls were not made by the authors but by TCRdb's processing. The table of this sample itemizes roughly 150,000 distinct CDR3 sequences. The biggest ten clones account for 0.95% to 1.5% of the sample.

The research as a whole found: The results gave no support for a single strong signal or clonotype linked to IBD. Repertoire similarity did not differ between concordant and discordant twins, which could be due to limited statistical power. Because patients received different immunosuppressive treatments, the repertoires may have picked up extra background noise and variability between individuals. Measured by the inverse Simpson index, TCRbeta repertoire diversity was lower in IBD patients than in their healthy co-twins. IBD patients shared fewer clonotypes with other individuals than healthy twins did, most markedly in patients showing signs of disease activity. The analysis was unable to tell apart different T cell subtypes.

From each donor, a roughly 2.7 ml peripheral blood sample was collected into PAXgene tubes and stored at -80 degrees C. Without any T cell sorting, total RNA was extracted from whole blood using the PAXgene blood miRNA kit on an automated QIAcube. Deep TCRalpha and TCRbeta repertoire profiling with unique molecular barcoding was performed on peripheral blood of monozygotic twin pairs concordant or discordant for inflammatory bowel disease. Smoking habits were recorded for all twin pairs, with individuals classified as current, former or never smokers. CDR1 MNHEY and CDR2 SVGAGI are derived from the germline V gene. The CDR3 sequence holds 14 residues, the cysteine and phenylalanine included. The DNA is unrecorded.

Sequenced input: blood. The sequence came from a human donor with ulcerative colitis or Crohn's disease, or a healthy co-twin of an affected twin (not recorded which). The sequence is built from TRBV6-5 and TRBJ2-7; lacking DNA, the TRBD1 call made by TCRdb goes unchecked. The CDR3 reads CASSYIQASYEQYF.